This T cell receptor (beta chain) was captured in a study of shared T cell receptors in the human thymus. Sequenced by immunoSEQ multiplex PCR; TCRdb stores in-frame clones only, minus some. The sample lists 720,000 or so clones; around 85% were seen once. This same sample was also part of a study on human thymus T cells. That report notes: Finnish infants who were healthy and having corrective surgery for congenital heart defects made up the donors. Surgeons resected thymus tissue during corrective heart surgery. Seemingly biased V and J gene usage marked thymic and blood repertoires. Thymic repertoires from unrelated individuals overlapped highly, related research reported.

This clonotype was sampled from a girl less than two years old with a congenital heart defect. The sample consisted of thymocytes.

CDR3 DNA sequence: TGTGCCAGTAGTTTAGGACAGGGATGGGGCAATGAGCAGTTCTTC. It translates to CASSLGQGWGNEQFF. The V call is TRBV19, the J call TRBJ2-1; 8 nucleotides line up with TRBD1. The CDR3 covers 15 residues. Germline loops: CDR1 LNHDA, CDR2 SQIVND (reference sequence). The V gene end was trimmed by 5 bases and the J gene end by 6 bases; junction bases not matched to a gene: 9. Complete variable domain (other parts from reference TRBV19 and TRBJ2-1): DGGITQSPKYLFRKEGQNVTLSCEQNLNHDAMYWYRQDPGQGLRLIYYSQIVNDFQKGDIAEGYSVSREKKESFPLTVTSAQKNPTAFYLCASSLGQGWGNEQFFGPGTRLTVL.